The sequence of this T cell receptor (beta chain) was determined in a study of blood T cell repertoires in COVID-19. The germline V gene has CDR1 MNHEY and CDR2 SVGEGT. This CDR3 has 13 amino acids. The germline V and J ends were trimmed by 4 bases and 7 bases, with 13 bases remaining between them. Authors' data handling: Nucleated cell number was recorded as an estimate derived from reference gene primer amplification. Sequenced by immunoSEQ multiplex PCR; TCRdb stores in-frame clones only, minus some. D and trimming were read from the DNA, whereas the V and J calls and clone size are those reported in that table. The sample yields around 270,000 clones, approximately 89% seen once.

Sequencing used peripheral blood. This chain links TRBV6-2 or TRBV6-3 with TRBJ2-5; D perhaps matches TRBD1 (5 bases). This TCR was sampled from a man aged 35 to 55 who had recovered from COVID-19. Written as DNA, the CDR3 is TGTGCCAGCAGTTTAGACTCCCAGGGGACCCAGTACTTC. As protein: CASSLDSQGTQYF.